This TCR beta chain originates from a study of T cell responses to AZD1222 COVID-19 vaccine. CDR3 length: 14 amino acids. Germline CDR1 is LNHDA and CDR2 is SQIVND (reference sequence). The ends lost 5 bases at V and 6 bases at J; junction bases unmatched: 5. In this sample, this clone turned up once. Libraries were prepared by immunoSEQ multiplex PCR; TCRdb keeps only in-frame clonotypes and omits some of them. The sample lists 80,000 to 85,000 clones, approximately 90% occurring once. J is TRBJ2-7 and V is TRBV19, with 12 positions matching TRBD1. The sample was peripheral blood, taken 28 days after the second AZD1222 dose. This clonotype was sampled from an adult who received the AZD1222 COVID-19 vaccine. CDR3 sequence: CASSPGTGGVEQYF. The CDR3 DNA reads TGTGCCAGTAGTCCCGGGACAGGGGGCGTCGAGCAGTACTTC.